These 8 T cell receptor beta chains share one sample of origin, sequenced in a study of cytomegalovirus exposure and HLA in healthy donors. The data were produced by immunoSEQ multiplex PCR, yet TCRdb's version contains in-frame clones alone and is incomplete. The sample contains about 240,000 clones, approximately 83% of which appear only once. Input material: PBMCs. Every receptor here comes from a woman aged 25-40 years in good health and CMV-seropositive.

This chain joins TRBV5-1 and TRBJ2-1; TRBD2 agrees at 11 bases. CDR1 is SGHRS, CDR2 YFSETQ, per germline. CDR3 length: 15 residues. V shed 0 bases, J shed 7 bases, and the junction held 3 bases outside the gene matches. DNA of the CDR3: TGCGCCAGCAGCTTGGGACTAGCGGGATCAAATGAGCAGTTCTTC. It yields the protein CASSLGLAGSNEQFF.

The rearrangement links TRBV6-5 to TRBJ2-5; D is possibly TRBD2 (5 bases). V was clipped by 4 bases and J by 5 bases, with 14 bases between them. The length of the CDR3 is 14 residues. Germline V gives CDR1 MNHEY, CDR2 SVGAGI. The CDR3 spells CASSSQTNSETQYF. As DNA, the CDR3 is TGTGCCAGCAGTTCTCAGACTAACTCCGAGACCCAGTACTTC.

In DNA, the CDR3 is TGTGCCAGCAGCTCAGGGTTCGGGGACTACGAGCAGTACTTC. This gives the protein CASSSGFGDYEQYF. The genes are TRBV13 and TRBJ2-7; perhaps D is TRBD1 or TRBD2 (5 bases each). Germline V lookup: CDR1 PRHDT, CDR2 FYEKMQ (reference sequence). V was cut by 4 bases and J by 3 bases, with 13 bases left in between. This CDR3 region has 14 residues.

The rearrangement joins TRBV29-1 to TRBJ1-2; D is possibly TRBD1 (5 bases). Trimming pared 7 bases from V and 1 base from J, leaving 22 bases between. In germline, CDR1 is SQVTM, CDR2 ANQGSEA. The CDR3 has 16 residues. This CDR3 reads CSARPHSGADNYGYTF. For the CDR3, the DNA is TGCAGCGCACGTCCACACAGCGGGGCGGATAACTATGGCTACACCTTC.

This clone appeared a few times. This chain connects TRBV4-2 to TRBJ2-2; D perhaps matches TRBD1 (5 bases). V was trimmed by 5 bases and J by 9 bases, leaving 10 bases between them. This CDR3 region has 12 residues. Germline loops: CDR1 LGHNA, CDR2 YNFKEQ. The CDR3 is CASSSGSRELFF. Here the CDR3 DNA reads TGTGCCAGCAGCTCAGGGTCTAGGGAGCTGTTTTTT.

This rearrangement joins TRBV6-1 to TRBJ2-3; 12 nucleotides line up with TRBD2. Germline trimming cut 2 bases from V and 8 bases from J; bases unmatched to any gene: 8. The CDR3 loop spans 16 amino acids. Germline V lookup: CDR1 MNHNS, CDR2 SASEGT. CDR3 protein: CASSELGLAGLSTQYF. Written as DNA, the CDR3 is TGTGCCAGCAGTGAACTAGGACTAGCGGGACTCAGTACGCAGTATTTT.

The chain recombines TRBV5-1 with TRBJ2-7, with TRBD1 matching 8 bases. After removal of 4 bases from V and 3 bases from J, the junction contained 3 bases not matched to a gene. CDR1 is SGHRS, CDR2 YFSETQ, per germline. CDR3 size: 13 residues. This CDR3 is CASSGGTGYEQYF. The CDR3 DNA reads TGCGCCAGCAGCGGGGGGACAGGCTACGAGCAGTACTTC.

V usage is TRBV30 and J usage is TRBJ2-7; 10 bases align to TRBD2. The CDR3 loop spans 15 amino acids. Germline values: CDR1 GTSNPN, CDR2 SVGIG (reference sequence). V shed 0 bases and J 3 bases; nucleotides not matched to a gene: 5. The CDR3 loop is CAWSVRLAGFYEQYF. In nucleotides, the CDR3 is TGTGCCTGGAGTGTACGACTAGCGGGCTTCTACGAGCAGTACTTC.